This TCR beta chain was recovered during a study of graft-versus-host responses after intestinal transplantation. Across the study: Once they had received anti-thymocyte globulin induction, all recipients took tacrolimus and steroids for about three years.

Data came from immunoSEQ multiplex PCR; TCRdb stores just in-frame clones and leaves some out. This sample has approximately 130,000 clones, with more than 80% found just once. Worth noting for this clone: Its cognate antigen is unknown.

The clonotype was recovered from a human donor who received an intestinal transplant. The source was unstimulated CD4+ T cells sorted from spleen or lymph node cells, collected before intestinal transplant.

The CDR3 DNA reads TGTGCCAGCAGTGAAGCCAGGGGCCCTTACCTGACTGGAAACACCATATATTTT. This translates into CASSEARGPYLTGNTIYF. V gene TRBV2 combines with J gene TRBJ1-3, with D possibly matching TRBD1 (6 bases). The CDR3 is 18 amino acids. Trimming removed 0 bases at V and 2 bases at J, with 17 bases between. Germline V lookup: CDR1 SNHLY, CDR2 FYNNEI.